Listed below are T cell receptor beta chains from one sample, sequenced in a study of T-cell memory formation after mild COVID-19. Using its own MiXCR run on the 5' RACE reads, TCRdb lists one record per CDR3 protein. The table includes about 400,000 distinct CDR3 sequences, over 13% detected once. The sample taken for sequencing was PBMCs or a T cell subset sorted from them (not recorded which). These receptors were obtained from a man aged 18 to 29 who had mild COVID-19 (a few samples of this study predate the infection). Cell type and time point are not known. Both conserved end residues are part of each CDR3. A D gene is named only where the DNA matches it firmly. Expanded clones get a size class; other rows say once, few or many, or leave the size out.

cdr3_length: 14; d_call: -; j_call: TRBJ1-5; clone_size: -; v_call: TRBV4-1; cdr3_aa: CASSQAGLGQPQHF; cdr3_nt: TGCGCCAGCAGCCAAGCAGGGTTGGGTCAGCCCCAGCATTTT
cdr3_length: 16; d_call: -; j_call: TRBJ2-1; clone_size: -; v_call: TRBV7-2; cdr3_aa: CASSILQMSSYNEQFF; cdr3_nt: TGTGCCAGCAGCATACTACAGATGAGCTCCTACAATGAGCAGTTCTTC
cdr3_length: 17; d_call: -; j_call: TRBJ2-1; clone_size: few; v_call: TRBV11-2; cdr3_aa: CASSLERQTWGNNEQFF; cdr3_nt: TGTGCCAGCAGCTTAGAAAGACAGACCTGGGGGAACAATGAGCAGTTCTTC
cdr3_length: 14; d_call: -; j_call: TRBJ2-1; clone_size: few; v_call: TRBV5-5; cdr3_aa: CASSQTPSRDEQFF; cdr3_nt: TGTGCCAGCAGCCAGACACCTTCGCGGGATGAGCAGTTCTTC
cdr3_length: 13; d_call: -; j_call: TRBJ2-7; clone_size: few; v_call: TRBV20-1; cdr3_aa: CSARAPTGYEQYF; cdr3_nt: TGCAGTGCTAGAGCCCCGACAGGTTACGAGCAGTACTTC
cdr3_length: 15; d_call: TRBD2; j_call: TRBJ2-3; clone_size: many; v_call: TRBV5-1; cdr3_aa: CASSLGTRTLDTQYF; cdr3_nt: TGCGCCAGCAGCCTAGGGACTAGAACACTAGATACGCAGTATTTT
cdr3_length: 14; d_call: -; j_call: TRBJ2-5; clone_size: many; v_call: TRBV12-3/TRBV12-4; cdr3_aa: CASSPRLVPETQYF; cdr3_nt: TGTGCCAGCAGCCCTAGACTAGTCCCAGAGACCCAGTACTTC
cdr3_length: 15; d_call: TRBD1; j_call: TRBJ2-3; clone_size: -; v_call: TRBV6-6; cdr3_aa: CASRRTGASTDTQYF; cdr3_nt: TGTGCCAGCAGGCGTACAGGGGCCAGCACAGATACGCAGTATTTT
cdr3_length: 14; d_call: TRBD1; j_call: TRBJ1-6; clone_size: many; v_call: TRBV12-3/TRBV12-4; cdr3_aa: CASSSQGVGSPLHF; cdr3_nt: TGTGCCAGCAGCTCACAGGGGGTCGGTTCACCCCTCCACTTT
cdr3_length: 14; d_call: -; j_call: TRBJ2-5; clone_size: few; v_call: TRBV5-1; cdr3_aa: CASSLATGRETQYF; cdr3_nt: TGCGCCAGCAGCTTGGCCACAGGGAGAGAGACCCAGTACTTC
cdr3_length: 15; d_call: TRBD2; j_call: TRBJ2-5; clone_size: -; v_call: TRBV5-5; cdr3_aa: CASSLVVGGAETQYF; cdr3_nt: TGTGCCAGCAGCTTGGTGGTGGGAGGGGCAGAGACCCAGTACTTC
cdr3_length: 14; d_call: TRBD2; j_call: TRBJ2-5; clone_size: few; v_call: TRBV19; cdr3_aa: CASSPRGAEETQYF; cdr3_nt: TGTGCCAGTAGTCCGCGGGGGGCGGAAGAGACCCAGTACTTC
cdr3_length: 16; d_call: TRBD2; j_call: TRBJ2-1; clone_size: few; v_call: TRBV5-1; cdr3_aa: CASSLAGLAGGWEQFF; cdr3_nt: TGCGCCAGCAGCTTGGCGGGTCTAGCGGGGGGCTGGGAGCAGTTCTTC
cdr3_length: 13; d_call: TRBD1; j_call: TRBJ2-3; clone_size: few; v_call: TRBV5-4; cdr3_aa: CASGWTGGDTQYF; cdr3_nt: TGTGCCAGCGGATGGACAGGGGGGGATACGCAGTATTTT
cdr3_length: 14; d_call: -; j_call: TRBJ2-5; clone_size: few; v_call: TRBV5-1; cdr3_aa: CASSLLGYQETQYF; cdr3_nt: TGCGCCAGCAGCTTACTCGGGTACCAAGAGACCCAGTACTTC
cdr3_length: 13; d_call: -; j_call: TRBJ2-1; clone_size: few; v_call: TRBV29-1; cdr3_aa: CSVVQGASGEQFF; cdr3_nt: TGCAGCGTTGTACAGGGAGCTAGTGGTGAGCAGTTCTTC
cdr3_length: 14; d_call: TRBD1; j_call: TRBJ1-1; clone_size: few; v_call: TRBV7-9; cdr3_aa: CASSPRQGDTEAFF; cdr3_nt: TGTGCCAGCAGCCCAAGACAGGGGGACACTGAAGCTTTCTTT
cdr3_length: 13; d_call: -; j_call: TRBJ1-6; clone_size: many; v_call: TRBV4-1; cdr3_aa: CASSPLSVGSLHF; cdr3_nt: TGCGCCAGCAGCCCTCTCAGTGTGGGGTCCCTCCACTTT
cdr3_length: 14; d_call: -; j_call: TRBJ2-3; clone_size: few; v_call: TRBV20-1; cdr3_aa: CSARLTGDTDTQYF; cdr3_nt: TGCAGTGCCCGATTGACAGGCGACACAGATACGCAGTATTTT
cdr3_length: 13; d_call: -; j_call: TRBJ1-6; clone_size: once; v_call: TRBV7-8; cdr3_aa: CASSYDGRSPLHF; cdr3_nt: TGTGCCAGCAGCTACGACGGGAGATCACCCCTCCACTTT
cdr3_length: 14; d_call: -; j_call: TRBJ2-7; clone_size: -; v_call: TRBV18; cdr3_aa: CASSPEDNSYEQYF; cdr3_nt: TGTGCCAGCTCACCGGAAGACAACTCCTACGAGCAGTACTTC
cdr3_length: 12; d_call: -; j_call: TRBJ2-7; clone_size: many; v_call: TRBV12-3/TRBV12-4; cdr3_aa: CASSPAVNEQYF; cdr3_nt: TGTGCCAGCAGTCCAGCGGTTAACGAGCAGTACTTC
cdr3_length: 15; d_call: -; j_call: TRBJ2-7; clone_size: few; v_call: TRBV15; cdr3_aa: CATSRGGVRLYEQYF; cdr3_nt: TGTGCCACCAGCAGAGGCGGAGTCCGGCTCTACGAGCAGTACTTC
cdr3_length: 15; d_call: -; j_call: TRBJ1-5; clone_size: -; v_call: TRBV4-1; cdr3_aa: CASSQARQGNQPQHF; cdr3_nt: TGCGCCAGCAGCCAAGCCAGGCAGGGGAATCAGCCCCAGCATTTT
cdr3_length: 12; d_call: -; j_call: TRBJ1-5; clone_size: -; v_call: TRBV27; cdr3_aa: CASSFLDQPQHF; cdr3_nt: TGTGCCAGCAGTTTCCTAGATCAGCCCCAGCATTTT
cdr3_length: 15; d_call: -; j_call: TRBJ1-2; clone_size: few; v_call: TRBV12-3/TRBV12-4; cdr3_aa: CASSLRGAGDYGYTF; cdr3_nt: TGTGCCAGCAGTTTGCGGGGGGCAGGAGACTATGGCTACACCTTC
cdr3_length: 14; d_call: -; j_call: TRBJ2-7; clone_size: -; v_call: TRBV27; cdr3_aa: CASSPEPAAYEQYF; cdr3_nt: TGTGCCAGCAGCCCGGAGCCGGCCGCCTACGAGCAGTACTTC
cdr3_length: 13; d_call: -; j_call: TRBJ1-2; clone_size: few; v_call: TRBV5-6; cdr3_aa: CASSKGFGAGYTF; cdr3_nt: TGTGCCAGCAGCAAGGGATTCGGGGCTGGCTACACCTTC
cdr3_length: 14; d_call: TRBD1; j_call: TRBJ1-1; clone_size: few; v_call: TRBV5-5; cdr3_aa: CASSRDRGFTEAFF; cdr3_nt: TGTGCCAGCAGCCGGGACAGGGGGTTTACTGAAGCTTTCTTT
cdr3_length: 15; d_call: -; j_call: TRBJ1-2; clone_size: few; v_call: TRBV4-3; cdr3_aa: CASSHAPLQGSGYTF; cdr3_nt: TGCGCCAGCAGCCATGCTCCTTTACAGGGTTCTGGCTACACCTTC
cdr3_length: 15; d_call: -; j_call: TRBJ1-2; clone_size: few; v_call: TRBV7-9; cdr3_aa: CASNIIKGRDYGYTF; cdr3_nt: TGTGCCAGCAACATAATCAAGGGGAGAGACTATGGCTACACCTTC